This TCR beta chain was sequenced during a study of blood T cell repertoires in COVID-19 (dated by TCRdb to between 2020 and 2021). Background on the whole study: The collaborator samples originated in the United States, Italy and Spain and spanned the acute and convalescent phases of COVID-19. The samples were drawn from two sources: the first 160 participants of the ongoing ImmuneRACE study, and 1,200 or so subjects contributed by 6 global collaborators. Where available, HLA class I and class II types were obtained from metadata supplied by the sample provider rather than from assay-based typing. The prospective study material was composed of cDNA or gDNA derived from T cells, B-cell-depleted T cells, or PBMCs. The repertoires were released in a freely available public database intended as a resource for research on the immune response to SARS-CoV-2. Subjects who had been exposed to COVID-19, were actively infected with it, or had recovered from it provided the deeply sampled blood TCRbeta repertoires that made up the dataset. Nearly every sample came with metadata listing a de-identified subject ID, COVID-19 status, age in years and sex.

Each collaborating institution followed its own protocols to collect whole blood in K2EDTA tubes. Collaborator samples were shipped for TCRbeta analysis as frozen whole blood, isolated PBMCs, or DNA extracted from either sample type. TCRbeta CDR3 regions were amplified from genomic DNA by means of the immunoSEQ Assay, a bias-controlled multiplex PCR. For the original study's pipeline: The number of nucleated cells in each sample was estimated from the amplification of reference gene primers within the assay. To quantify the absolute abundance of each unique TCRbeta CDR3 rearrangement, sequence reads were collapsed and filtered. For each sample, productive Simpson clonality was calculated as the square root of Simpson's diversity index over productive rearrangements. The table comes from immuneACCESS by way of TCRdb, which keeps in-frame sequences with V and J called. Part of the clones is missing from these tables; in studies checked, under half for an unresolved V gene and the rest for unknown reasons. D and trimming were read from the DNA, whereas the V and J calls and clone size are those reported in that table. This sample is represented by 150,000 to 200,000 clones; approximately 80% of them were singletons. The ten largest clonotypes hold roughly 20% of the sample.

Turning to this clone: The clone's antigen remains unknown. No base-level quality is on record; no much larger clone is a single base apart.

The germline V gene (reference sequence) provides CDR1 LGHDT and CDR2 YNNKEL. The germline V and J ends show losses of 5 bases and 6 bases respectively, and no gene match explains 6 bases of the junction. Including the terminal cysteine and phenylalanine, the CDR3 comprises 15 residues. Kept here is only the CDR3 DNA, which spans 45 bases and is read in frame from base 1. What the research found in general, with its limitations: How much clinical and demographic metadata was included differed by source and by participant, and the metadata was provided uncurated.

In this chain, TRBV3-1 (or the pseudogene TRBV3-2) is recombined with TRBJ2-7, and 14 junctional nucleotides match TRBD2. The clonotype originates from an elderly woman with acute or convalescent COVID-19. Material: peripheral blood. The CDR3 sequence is CASSLGLAGDSEQYF. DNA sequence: TGTGCCAGCAGCTTGGGACTAGCGGGAGATTCCGAGCAGTACTTC.